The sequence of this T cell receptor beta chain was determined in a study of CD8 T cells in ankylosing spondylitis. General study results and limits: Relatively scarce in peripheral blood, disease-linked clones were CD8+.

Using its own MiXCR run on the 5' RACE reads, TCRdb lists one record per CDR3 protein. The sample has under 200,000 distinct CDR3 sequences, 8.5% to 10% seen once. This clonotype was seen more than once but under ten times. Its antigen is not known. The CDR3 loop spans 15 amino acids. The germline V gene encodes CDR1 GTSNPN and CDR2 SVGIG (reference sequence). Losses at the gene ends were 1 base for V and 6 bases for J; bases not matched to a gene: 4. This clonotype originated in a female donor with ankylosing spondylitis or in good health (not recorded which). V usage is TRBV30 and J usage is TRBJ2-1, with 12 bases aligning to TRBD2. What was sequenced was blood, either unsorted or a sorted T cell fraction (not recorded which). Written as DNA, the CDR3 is TGTGCCTGGAGTGAACTAGCGGGAGGAATCAATGAGCAGTTCTTC. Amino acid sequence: CAWSELAGGINEQFF.